This T cell receptor (beta chain) was sequenced in a study of T cells in Graves' hyperthyroidism and ophthalmopathy. The investigators amplified TCR beta CDR3 regions from RNA transcripts. First-round RT-PCR of the TCR CDR3 relied on the HTBI primer set. TCRdb passed the multiplex PCR reads through MiXCR, listing each CDR3 protein once. Of roughly 700,000 distinct CDR3 sequences listed, around 15% are singletons. In its sample, this clonotype was seen many times. The diagnostic basis comprised clinical symptoms, serum thyroxine and TRAb, thyroid ultrasound and orbital computed tomography. V lost 5 bases to trimming and J lost 5 bases, with 15 bases between them. The germline CDR1 and CDR2 sequences are SGHTA and FQGTGA. This CDR3 is 14 amino acids long.

V and J are TRBV7-3 and TRBJ1-1; D is ambiguous. Sequenced sample: blood. The TCR comes from a man in his forties or fifties with Graves' hyperthyroidism. The CDR3 reads CASSVGTSHTEAFF. The CDR3 DNA is TGTGCCAGCAGCGTTGGAACGTCGCATACTGAAGCTTTCTTT.